The TCR beta chain described here comes from a study of Ad26.COV2.S vaccination and SARS-CoV-2 variants. Study at large: Ad26.COV2.S shots went into the muscle once or twice, 56 days apart. Study-level results: Vaccine recipients and placebo recipients showed similar non-spike TCR breadth.

This clone has only a few counts. Its antigen is as yet unknown. The treatment was: around 19 received Ad26.COV2.S at low or high dose, single or two shots; about 5 received placebo; per-sample allocation not given. Collection of the samples took place on day 63 after the first injection of vaccine or placebo. The method was immunoSEQ multiplex PCR; TCRdb's version includes in-frame clones alone and lacks a portion of them. The sample lists some 330,000 clones; 85% to 90% were seen once. This receptor was taken from a person aged 18-65 years who received the Ad26.COV2.S COVID-19 vaccine or a placebo. The source material was peripheral blood, sampled in a trial of Ad26.COV2.S vaccine versus placebo.

The CDR3 region is CASSLAPLWSSGGTLNIQYF. The CDR3 nucleotides read TGTGCCAGCAGCTTAGCCCCCCTTTGGAGTAGCGGGGGCACACTAAACATTCAGTACTTC. The J gene is TRBJ2-4, the V gene TRBV7-2, with TRBD2 identical over 9 bases. V was clipped by 0 bases and J by 6 bases; unmatched bases: 18. Germline CDR1 is SGHTA and CDR2 is FQGNSA. The CDR3 is 20 amino acids. Looking up the rest from reference TRBV7-2 and TRBJ2-4 gives the full variable domain: GAGVSQSPSNKVTEKGKDVELRCDPISGHTALYWYRQSLGQGLEFLIYFQGNSAPDKSGLPSDRFSAERTGGSVSTLTIQRTQQEDSAVYLCASSLAPLWSSGGTLNIQYFGAGTRLSVL.